These 23 T cell receptor beta chains came from one sample sequenced in a study of regulatory T cells in long-lasting Graves disease. As to time point: persistent/refractory GD, antithyroid drugs over 5 years with positive TRAb. PBMC-extracted RNA yielded the TCR library. Construction of TCR beta libraries relied on iRepertoire HTBI primers and on Arm-PCR targeting CDR3 regions. MiXCR was run by TCRdb on the multiplex PCR reads, yielding one entry per CDR3 protein. This repertoire shows 400,000 to 500,000 distinct CDR3 sequences, roughly 23% found once; its top ten account for over 11%. Sequenced material: peripheral blood mononuclear cells (PBMCs), taken when the disease was refractory, from a patient treated with antithyroid drugs. The receptor source for this set is a female donor with Graves disease.

This rearrangement joins TRBV5-1 to TRBJ1-5, with TRBD1 as a possible D gene (6 bases). The germline V and J ends were trimmed by 8 bases and 0 bases, with 15 bases remaining between them. CDR1 and CDR2 (germline): SGHRS, YFSETQ. This CDR3 has 15 residues. The CDR3 DNA follows: TGCGCCAGTGCCCCAGGGGAATATAGCAATCAGCCCCAGCATTTT. Encoded protein: CASAPGEYSNQPQHF.

This clonotype turned up a few times. The V and J genes are TRBV6-5 and TRBJ1-1, with D possibly being TRBD1 (6 bases). V lost 2 bases to trimming and J lost 0 bases, with 10 bases between them. The germline CDR1 and CDR2 sequences are MNHEY and SVGAGI. The length of the CDR3 is 15 residues. The CDR3 is CASSYTGDMNTEAFF. In DNA, the CDR3 is TGTGCCAGCAGTTACACGGGGGACATGAACACTGAAGCTTTCTTT.

This clonotype was recorded at least ten times. This sequence joins TRBV6-2 or TRBV6-3 and TRBJ2-4; D possibly corresponds to TRBD2 (5 bases). V lost 3 bases and J lost 0, with 12 bases in between. The CDR3 consists of 16 residues. From germline, CDR1 is MNHEY and CDR2 SVGEGT. CDR3 in amino acids: CASSYGLGVAKNIQYF. In DNA, the CDR3 is TGTGCCAGCAGTTATGGCTTGGGAGTAGCCAAAAACATTCAGTACTTC.

This clonotype is a singleton in its sample. The V gene is TRBV12-3 or TRBV12-4, the J gene TRBJ2-5, with 8 positions matching TRBD2. Trimming took 4 bases from V and 5 from J; bases not matched to a gene: 9. This CDR3 has 15 residues. The CDR3 loop is CASSSGGAGWETQYF. The CDR3 nucleotides read TGTGCCAGCAGTTCGGGGGGGGCGGGGTGGGAGACCCAGTACTTC.

This CDR3 reads CASSLGTGWNTGELFF. CDR3 DNA: TGTGCCAGCAGCTTAGGGACAGGGTGGAACACCGGGGAGCTGTTTTTT. The chain uses TRBV5-4 and TRBJ2-2; 9 positions match TRBD1. There are 16 residues in the CDR3. V gave up 2 bases and J gave up 1 base; unmatched junction bases: 3. The germline gives CDR1 SGHNT, CDR2 YYREEE (reference sequence).

This clonotype appeared many times. CDR3 coding DNA: TGTGCCAGCAGACTAGCGATCTCCTACGAGCAGTACTTC. Translated, it gives CASRLAISYEQYF. This chain connects TRBV6-1 to TRBJ2-7; TRBD2 agrees at 7 bases. The CDR3 covers 13 residues. Germline values: CDR1 MNHNS, CDR2 SASEGT. V gave up 6 bases and J gave up 0 bases; unmatched junction bases: 2.

Ten or more counts support this clonotype. This chain uses TRBV5-1 with TRBJ1-1; no firm D call. The ends were cut back, 0 bases at V and 1 base at J, with 10 bases in the middle. The CDR3 is made up of 15 amino acids. Germline assignment: CDR1 SGHRS and CDR2 YFSETQ. In DNA, the CDR3 is TGCGCCAGCAGCTTGGGAAACGCCAGGAACACTGAAGCTTTCTTT. Translation: CASSLGNARNTEAFF. The variable domain in full, completed from reference TRBV5-1 and TRBJ1-1, reads KAGVTQTPRYLIKTRGQQVTLSCSPISGHRSVSWYQQTPGQGLQFLFEYFSETQRNKGNFPGRFSGRQFSNSRSEMNVSTLELGDSALYLCASSLGNARNTEAFFGQGTRLTVV.

The J gene is TRBJ2-1, the V gene TRBV29-1, with 10 nucleotides matching TRBD2. The CDR3 extends over 16 amino acids. V lost 0 bases to trimming and J lost 0 bases; unmatched junction nucleotides: 2. Germline CDR1 reads SQVTM; CDR2 reads ANQGSEA. The CDR3 region has the DNA TGCAGCGTTGAAGAGGCTAGCGGGAGCTCCTACAATGAGCAGTTCTTC. Protein sequence: CSVEEASGSSYNEQFF.

This clonotype was seen ten or more times. The chain links TRBV2 to TRBJ2-7; D may match TRBD1 or TRBD2 (5 bases each). The V gene's germline CDR1 is SNHLY and CDR2 FYNNEI. This CDR3 spans 15 amino acids. Deletions cut 0 bases from V and 7 bases from J, with 16 bases between. CDR3 sequence (DNA): TGTGCCAGCAGTGAAGCGTACCAGGGACCCCTGGAGCAGTACTTC. Its translation is CASSEAYQGPLEQYF.

As to this clonotype: A much larger clone is a single base away; this may be a read error. This sequence joins TRBV28 and TRBJ2-6; 10 positions match TRBD1. Per germline, CDR1 MDHEN and CDR2 SYDVKM. The CDR3 spans 18 residues. After removal of 3 bases from V and 0 bases from J, the junction contained 5 bases not matched to a gene. CDR3 sequence reads: CASSFGTGVPSGANVLTF. CDR3 bases: TGTGCCAGCAGTTTCGGGACAGGGGTACCCTCTGGGGCCAACGTCCTGACTTTC.

The genes are TRBV30 and TRBJ1-1, with 11 bases lining up with TRBD1. V shed 2 bases and J 2 bases; nucleotides not matched to a gene: 4. The CDR3 is 15 amino acids. Germline CDR1 GTSNPN, CDR2 SVGIG (reference sequence). DNA of the CDR3: TGTGCCTGGAGTAGGGACAGGGGGTACAACACTGAAGCTTTCTTT. This sequence encodes CAWSRDRGYNTEAFF.

Note on this clonotype: This may be a read error, as it is one base from a much larger clone. The CDR3 here is CASSEGRGRKTQYF. CDR3 DNA sequence: TGTGCCAGCAGCGAGGGGAGGGGGCGAAAGACCCAGTACTTC. This chain uses TRBV28 with TRBJ2-4; D assignment may be TRBD1 or TRBD2 (7 bases each). The J call is in doubt because the DNA end fits TRBJ2-5 better. CDR3 size: 14 residues. Germline V gene lookup returns CDR1 MDHEN and CDR2 SYDVKM.

V is TRBV19 and J is TRBJ1-1, with 9 bases fitting TRBD1. The CDR3 has 15 residues. After removal of 5 bases from V and 4 bases from J, the junction contained 8 bases not matched to a gene. Germline V CDR1 and CDR2: LNHDA, SQIVND (reference sequence). The CDR3 DNA sequence: TGTGCCAGTAGTGCGTACAGGGGGCTCGGCACTGAAGCTTTCTTT. Amino acids: CASSAYRGLGTEAFF.

There are many counts of this clonotype. The CDR3 is CATSRVTGQTNTEAFF. The CDR3, as DNA: TGTGCCACCAGCAGAGTTACGGGACAGACGAACACTGAAGCTTTCTTT. J is TRBJ1-1 and V is TRBV15; 7 positions agree with TRBD1. The CDR3 contains 16 residues. Losses at the gene ends were 1 base for V and 1 base for J; bases not matched to a gene: 6. The germline gives CDR1 LNHNV, CDR2 YYDKDF (reference sequence). The variable domain in full, completed from reference TRBV15 and TRBJ1-1, reads DAMVIQNPRYQVTQFGKPVTLSCSQTLNHNVMYWYQQKSSQAPKLLFHYYDKDFNNEADTPDNFQSRRPNTSFCFLDIRSPGLGDTAMYLCATSRVTGQTNTEAFFGQGTRLTVV.

The rearrangement links TRBV25-1 to TRBJ1-1; no firm D call. Trimming removed 7 bases from V and 4 bases from J, with 19 bases in between. The CDR3 runs 15 residues. Germline values: CDR1 MGHDK, CDR2 SYGVNS. In DNA, the CDR3 is TGTGCCAGCACTCTAAGTGGGCCTGGAAGCACTGAAGCTTTCTTT. Translating it yields CASTLSGPGSTEAFF.

The chain links TRBV14 to TRBJ2-7; a possible D gene is TRBD1 (5 bases). CDR3 length equals 12 residues. V gave up 1 base and J gave up 7 bases, with 8 bases separating them. Germline V gene data show CDR1 as SGHDN and CDR2 as FVKESK. The chain's CDR3 is CASSQVQGEQYF. CDR3 sequence (DNA): TGTGCCAGCAGCCAAGTTCAGGGAGAGCAGTACTTC.

The sample holds many counts of this clonotype. The J gene is TRBJ2-5, the V gene TRBV7-2; unclear D gene. V lost 6 bases, J lost 2 bases, and 13 bases lay in between. Germline V lookup: CDR1 SGHTA, CDR2 FQGNSA. The CDR3 is made up of 14 amino acids. The CDR3, as DNA: TGTGCCAGCAGTCCGAAGGCTAGGCAAGAGACCCAGTACTTC. It codes for CASSPKARQETQYF.

This clonotype occurred a few times. The chain is built from TRBV4-1 and TRBJ1-5, with D hard to call. Trimming took 1 base from V and 3 from J, leaving 16 bases between them. The germline V gene has CDR1 MGHRA and CDR2 YSYEKL. CDR3 length equals 17 residues. This chain's CDR3 is CASSQVVYPTPNQPQHF. Written as DNA, the CDR3 is TGCGCCAGCAGCCAAGTGGTGTACCCGACCCCCAATCAGCCCCAGCATTTT.

Ten or more counts support this clonotype. V is TRBV6-1 and J is TRBJ1-1; TRBD1 agrees at 7 bases. This CDR3 region has 13 residues. Per the germline V gene, CDR1 is MNHNS and CDR2 is SASEGT. The trim removed 7 bases at V and 3 bases at J, leaving 5 bases unmatched. The CDR3 region has the DNA TGTGCCAGCATCATAGACAGGGACACTGAAGCTTTCTTT. Protein product: CASIIDRDTEAFF.

This rearrangement joins TRBV7-9 to TRBJ1-2, with no clear D. The CDR3 runs to 14 residues. Germline values: CDR1 SEHNR, CDR2 FQNEAQ (reference sequence). The V end lost 10 bases, the J end lost 2 bases, and 17 bases lay between the germline ends. CDR3 bases: TGTGCCAACACGGACCTGGCGCTAAACTATGGCTACACCTTC. It codes for CANTDLALNYGYTF.

In this sample, this clonotype turned up many times. The chain has TRBV20-1 and TRBJ2-2; no definite D call. CDR3 length: 13 residues. The V and J ends lost 6 bases and 0 bases respectively, with 8 bases between them. Germline assignment: CDR1 DFQATT and CDR2 SNEGSKA (reference sequence). The CDR3 DNA is TGCAGTGCCAGACCCGCGAACACCGGGGAGCTGTTTTTT. Protein product: CSARPANTGELFF.

In the case of this clonotype: This likely traces to a read error, being one base from a far larger clone. This sequence joins TRBV12-3 or TRBV12-4 and TRBJ2-7, with D hard to call. This CDR3 region has 14 residues. CDR3: CASSLTAGTYGQYF. The CDR3 DNA reads as TGTGCCAGCAGTTTGACGGCAGGCACCTACGGGCAGTACTTC.

This clonotype was seen only a few times. This chain's CDR3 is CSVDSWPGETQYF. The CDR3 nucleotides read TGCAGCGTTGATTCTTGGCCTGGGGAGACCCAGTACTTC. The chain is built from TRBV29-1 and TRBJ2-5; no clear D. The CDR3 spans 13 residues. Germline V gives CDR1 SQVTM, CDR2 ANQGSEA. The germline V and J ends were trimmed by 3 bases and 5 bases, with 13 bases remaining between them.